The 10 T cell receptor beta chains below all came from one sample that was sequenced in a study of brain T cells in children with intractable seizures. Data came from immunoSEQ multiplex PCR; TCRdb stores just in-frame clones and leaves some out. There are about 340,000 clones in the sample; nearly 95% occur only once, and around 5% lies in the top ten. Time point reported: blood from clinic visit 5 months post-surgery; TSC patient then seizure free. The material was peripheral blood, obtained about 5 months after surgery. The origin of the receptors is a boy less than two years old with tuberous sclerosis and intractable seizures.

V is TRBV20-1 and J is TRBJ2-7; D not certain. The CDR3 consists of 12 residues. The germline CDR1 and CDR2 sequences are DFQATT and SNEGSKA (reference sequence). V shed 3 bases and J shed 0 bases, with 6 bases lying between them. CDR3 sequence reads: CSASWGSYEQYF. In nucleotides, the CDR3 is TGCAGTGCTAGTTGGGGCTCCTACGAGCAGTACTTC.

The gene calls are TRBV2 and TRBJ2-7, with 10 nucleotides matching TRBD2. CDR3 length: 14 amino acids. Germline CDR1 SNHLY, CDR2 FYNNEI. With V trimmed by 3 bases and J by 4 bases, 3 bases remained unmatched. CDR3 sequence (DNA): TGTGCCAGCAGTGATGGTAGCGGGAGGTACGAGCAGTACTTC. It encodes CASSDGSGRYEQYF.

This chain links TRBV5-1 with TRBJ2-5, with TRBD2 matching 13 bases. Per germline, CDR1 SGHRS and CDR2 YFSETQ. The J segment lost 5 bases and the V segment lost 4 bases, leaving 5 bases of the junction unmatched. The CDR3 has 15 residues. Here the CDR3 DNA reads TGCGCCAGCAGCCCGGGACTAGCGGGGCTGGAGACCCAGTACTTC. Amino acid sequence: CASSPGLAGLETQYF.

The chain has TRBV7-3 and TRBJ2-1, with D possibly being TRBD1 or TRBD2 (5 bases each). V lost 2 bases, J lost 3 bases, and 14 bases lay in between. This CDR3 is 16 amino acids long. Germline CDR1 reads SGHTA; CDR2 reads FQGTGA. The CDR3 bases are TGTGCCAGCAGCTTAGTGGGACCGGCTAACTACAATGAGCAGTTCTTC. As protein: CASSLVGPANYNEQFF.

The chain uses TRBV3-1 (or the pseudogene TRBV3-2) and TRBJ2-2; D is ambiguous. Germline CDR1 reads LGHDT; CDR2 reads YNNKEL (reference sequence). The CDR3 covers 17 residues. Trimming took off 0 bases at V and 5 bases at J, with 16 bases between the two ends. In DNA form, the CDR3 reads TGTGCCAGCAGCCAAGATTTCGTGCGGAGTCGAACCGGGGAGCTGTTTTTT. Translated, it gives CASSQDFVRSRTGELFF.

In DNA, the CDR3 is TGTGCCAGCAGTTTGTCCTTATACGAGCAGTACTTC. It encodes CASSLSLYEQYF. The chain combines TRBV12-3 or TRBV12-4 with TRBJ2-7; D ambiguous. Trimming pared 3 bases from V and 4 bases from J, leaving 7 bases between. This CDR3 is built from 12 residues.

In DNA, the CDR3 is TGTGCCAGCAGCTCGCGGACAGGGGAGACCGGGGAGCTGTTTTTT. Translating it yields CASSSRTGETGELFF. The V call is TRBV5-4, the J call TRBJ2-2, with 9 positions matching TRBD1. Trimming took 3 bases from V and 5 from J; bases not matched to a gene: 5. The length of the CDR3 is 15 residues. Germline CDR1 SGHNT, CDR2 YYREEE (reference sequence).

This chain joins TRBV10-2 and TRBJ2-1; possibly TRBD2 for D (6 bases). Germline lookup yields CDR1 WSHSY and CDR2 SAAADI. This CDR3 has 15 amino acids. The V end lost 2 bases, the J end lost 0 bases, and 8 bases lay between the germline ends. The CDR3, as DNA: TGCGCCAGCAGTGAGGGGGGGAGCTCCTACAATGAGCAGTTCTTC. This translates into CASSEGGSSYNEQFF.

V is TRBV7-3 and J is TRBJ2-2, with 10 positions matching TRBD2. The CDR3 runs 18 residues. V dropped 1 base and J dropped 7; count of bases not matched to a gene: 12. Germline-derived CDR1 and CDR2 are SGHTA and FQGTGA. CDR3 DNA sequence: TGTGCCAGCAGCTTAAACAGTCGCGGAACTAGCGGGATCGGGGAGCTGTTTTTT. This encodes CASSLNSRGTSGIGELFF.

V usage is TRBV7-9 and J usage is TRBJ2-7; 10 bases match TRBD1. The length of the CDR3 is 14 residues. Trimming at V came to 4 bases and at J to 8 bases, leaving 8 bases not matched to a gene. Germline V CDR1 and CDR2: SEHNR, FQNEAQ (reference sequence). This chain's CDR3 is CASSSGTGEGKQYF. The CDR3 DNA reads as TGTGCCAGCAGCTCCGGGACAGGGGAAGGAAAGCAGTACTTC.